This T cell receptor beta chain was captured by sequencing in a study of monozygotic twins with inflammatory bowel disease. TCRdb re-called the 5' RACE reads; every CDR3 protein appears as one record, without DNA. The table lists about 160,000 distinct CDR3 sequences. Looked up from germline, CDR1 is SGDLS and CDR2 is YYNGEE. CDR3 length equals 11 residues. The sample consisted of blood. The V gene is TRBV9, the J gene TRBJ2-1. This receptor was taken from a human donor with ulcerative colitis or Crohn's disease, or a healthy co-twin of an affected twin (not recorded which). CDR3 loop: CASSSNNEQFF.